These 22 T cell receptor beta chains were all obtained from the same sample, sequenced in a study of PD-1 blockade in classical Hodgkin lymphoma. Autologous stem cell transplantation was followed by relapse in every patient, and brentuximab vedotin exposure varied. Data came from immunoSEQ multiplex PCR; TCRdb stores just in-frame clones and leaves some out. The table has about 50,000 clones, roughly 66% seen once. Source: peripheral blood mononuclear cells (PBMCs), taken before the second cycle of nivolumab. These receptors originate from a human donor with classical Hodgkin lymphoma.

The V call is TRBV5-6, the J call TRBJ2-5; D not certain. The germline gives CDR1 SGHDT, CDR2 YYEEEE. V was cut by 2 bases and J by 3 bases, with 8 bases left in between. This CDR3 has 13 residues. CDR3 residues: CASSFAGKETQYF. The CDR3 DNA follows: TGTGCCAGCAGCTTTGCTGGGAAAGAGACCCAGTACTTC.

The chain has TRBV19 and TRBJ2-4, with D perhaps being TRBD1 or TRBD2 (5 bases each). Between the trimmed V and J ends, which lost 2 bases and 4 bases, there was a span of 9 bases. Germline V gene sequence: CDR1 LNHDA, CDR2 SQIVND (reference sequence). The CDR3 is made up of 14 amino acids. CDR3 sequence: CASSIMGVKNIQYF. CDR3 in DNA: TGTGCCAGTAGTATAATGGGGGTAAAAAACATTCAGTACTTC.

The chain combines TRBV5-4 with TRBJ2-1; 10 bases agree with TRBD1. With 2 bases clipped from V and 6 bases from J, the junction kept 5 bases outside the gene matches. The CDR3 runs to 15 residues. Germline CDR1 and CDR2: SGHNT and YYREEE (reference sequence). The DNA of the CDR3 is TGTGCCAGCAGCTTAAGACAGGGGGCAGCCAATGAGCAGTTCTTC. This gives the protein CASSLRQGAANEQFF.

This clone was counted only a few times. The chain employs TRBV7-2 and TRBJ1-5; 8 bases fit TRBD1. This CDR3 comprises 15 residues. Germline loops: CDR1 SGHTA, CDR2 FQGNSA. V lost 4 bases and J lost 0; bases outside the gene matches: 2. DNA for the CDR3: TGTGCCAGCAGCTGGACAGGGTATAGCAATCAGCCCCAGCATTTT. Translated: CASSWTGYSNQPQHF.

J is TRBJ2-5 and V is TRBV6-1; D uncertain. The CDR3 contains 11 residues. Germline V gene sequence: CDR1 MNHNS, CDR2 SASEGT. V lost 1 base and J lost 3, with 0 bases in between. The CDR3 nucleotides read TGTGCCAGCAGTGAAGAAGAGACCCAGTACTTC. Translated: CASSEEETQYF.

CDR3 in DNA: TGTGCCAGCAGCTCCACTATGGAGGGCAGCAATCAGCCCCAGCATTTT. Encoded protein: CASSSTMEGSNQPQHF. The V gene is TRBV7-9, the J gene TRBJ1-5; D unresolved. The CDR3 is 16 residues long. Deletions cut 4 bases from V and 1 base from J, with 14 bases between. Germline V gene sequence: CDR1 SEHNR, CDR2 FQNEAQ (reference sequence).

The V and J genes are TRBV19 and TRBJ1-5; D may be TRBD1 (5 bases). CDR3 length equals 16 residues. V shed 1 base and J shed 3 bases, with 13 bases lying between them. Germline CDR1 reads LNHDA; CDR2 reads SQIVND (reference sequence). CDR3 in amino acids: CASSIGRGLDNQPQHF. CDR3 nucleotides: TGTGCCAGTAGTATAGGACGGGGACTCGACAATCAGCCCCAGCATTTT.

The chain uses TRBV29-1 and TRBJ1-1; maybe TRBD1 (6 bases). The V end lost 3 bases, the J end lost 4 bases, and 12 bases lay between the germline ends. This CDR3 has 13 residues. The V gene's germline CDR1 is SQVTM and CDR2 ANQGSEA. This CDR3 is CSVDLQGPTEAFF. CDR3 DNA sequence: TGCAGCGTTGACTTACAGGGTCCCACTGAAGCTTTCTTT.

This chain connects TRBV19 to TRBJ2-7; D is ambiguous. CDR3 size: 16 residues. V lost 0 bases to trimming and J lost 4 bases, with 16 bases between them. Germline V gives CDR1 LNHDA, CDR2 SQIVND (reference sequence). The CDR3 DNA reads TGTGCCAGTAGTATAGAAGAAGTAGGCGGAACTTACGAGCAGTACTTC. Translating gives CASSIEEVGGTYEQYF. Supplemented by reference TRBV19 and TRBJ2-7, the full variable domain reads DGGITQSPKYLFRKEGQNVTLSCEQNLNHDAMYWYRQDPGQGLRLIYYSQIVNDFQKGDIAEGYSVSREKKESFPLTVTSAQKNPTAFYLCASSIEEVGGTYEQYFGPGTRLTVT.

The rearrangement joins TRBV7-9 to TRBJ1-5; TRBD1 matches at 9 bases. With 3 bases clipped from V and 7 bases from J, the junction kept 4 bases outside the gene matches. The CDR3 covers 14 residues. Germline values: CDR1 SEHNR, CDR2 FQNEAQ (reference sequence). The CDR3 nucleotides are TGTGCCAGCAGCTTCGGACAGGGGAAACAGCCCCAGCATTTT. Translating gives CASSFGQGKQPQHF.

V and J are TRBV19 and TRBJ2-7; D not resolved. The CDR3 loop spans 14 amino acids. Germline assignment: CDR1 LNHDA and CDR2 SQIVND (reference sequence). Trimming pared 0 bases from V and 3 bases from J, leaving 9 bases between. CDR3 region: CASSIDGHLYEQYF. CDR3 DNA: TGTGCCAGTAGTATAGACGGGCACCTCTACGAGCAGTACTTC.

This clone was detected a few times. The chain recombines TRBV6-5 with TRBJ1-4, with a possible D match to TRBD1 (6 bases). CDR3 length: 15 residues. CDR1 and CDR2 from the germline V gene are MNHEY and SVGAGI. V lost 6 bases and J lost 5, with 16 bases in between. The CDR3 region has the DNA TGTGCCAGCAGCCTAGCGACAGGTGGGAATGAAAAACTGTTTTTT. It yields the protein CASSLATGGNEKLFF.

The chain is built from TRBV9 and TRBJ2-7; D could derive from TRBD1 or TRBD2 (5 bases each). V lost 0 bases and J 0 bases, leaving 13 bases between the germline ends. The CDR3 is made up of 16 amino acids. Per the germline V gene, CDR1 is SGDLS and CDR2 is YYNGEE. The chain's CDR3 is CASSVAARDGSYEQYF. The CDR3 DNA follows: TGTGCCAGCAGCGTAGCTGCTAGGGACGGCTCCTACGAGCAGTACTTC.

This clone was detected a few times. The J gene is TRBJ1-5, the V gene TRBV7-2; D gene unclear. V gave up 1 base and J gave up 0 bases, with 7 bases separating them. Germline loops: CDR1 SGHTA, CDR2 FQGNSA. CDR3 length equals 15 residues. The CDR3 reads CASSLGGFSNQPQHF. CDR3 sequence (DNA): TGTGCCAGCAGCTTAGGGGGTTTTAGCAATCAGCCCCAGCATTTT.

The chain recombines TRBV15 with TRBJ2-2, with 7 nucleotides matching TRBD2. Germline values: CDR1 LNHNV, CDR2 YYDKDF (reference sequence). The CDR3 runs 15 residues. V lost 6 bases to trimming and J lost 6 bases; unmatched junction nucleotides: 10. For the CDR3, the DNA is TGTGCCACCAGGGAGCCGGGAGGTCATCCCGGGGAGCTGTTTTTT. The encoded protein is CATREPGGHPGELFF.

The CDR3 region has the DNA TGTGCCAGCAGTTCGAGAACAGGGGTCCATAATTCACCCCTCCACTTT. This gives the protein CASSSRTGVHNSPLHF. The chain is built from TRBV27 and TRBJ1-6; the match to TRBD1 covers 7 bases. Germline lookup yields CDR1 MNHEY and CDR2 SMNVEV (reference sequence). The V gene end was trimmed by 4 bases and the J gene end by 5 bases; junction bases not matched to a gene: 8. The length of the CDR3 is 16 residues.

The chain has TRBV7-9 and TRBJ2-7; a possible D gene is TRBD2 (6 bases). The CDR3 has 14 residues. With 4 bases removed from V and 5 bases from J, the gap between germline ends came to 15 bases. The germline CDR1 and CDR2 sequences are SEHNR and FQNEAQ (reference sequence). The CDR3 DNA reads TGTGCCAGCAGCTCCCGGACGGAGGGGAACGAGCAGTACTTC. Encoded protein: CASSSRTEGNEQYF. The variable domain in full, completed from reference TRBV7-9 and TRBJ2-7, reads DTGVSQNPRHKITKRGQNVTFRCDPISEHNRLYWYRQTLGQGPEFLTYFQNEAQLEKSRLLSDRFSAERPKGSFSTLEIQRTEQGDSAMYLCASSSRTEGNEQYFGPGTRLTVT.

The rearrangement uses TRBV27 and TRBJ2-7, with 8 bases identical to TRBD2. The CDR3 has 15 residues. Germline-derived CDR1 and CDR2 are MNHEY and SMNVEV (reference sequence). The V gene end was trimmed by 3 bases and the J gene end by 4 bases; junction bases not matched to a gene: 8. CDR3 in DNA: TGTGCCAGCAGTTTCAAGGTTAGCGGGATTTACGAGCAGTACTTC. Translating gives CASSFKVSGIYEQYF.

The chain combines TRBV29-1 with TRBJ1-1, with D hard to call. CDR1 is SQVTM and CDR2 is ANQGSEA in the germline V gene. V lost 2 bases, J lost 11 bases, and 15 bases lay in between. This CDR3 contains 12 residues. The CDR3 protein is CSVETLEEVAFF. CDR3 coding DNA: TGCAGCGTTGAAACGCTCGAGGAGGTGGCTTTCTTT.

This clone came up a few times. The genes are TRBV27 and TRBJ2-7; 7 bases align to TRBD1. V lost 6 bases and J lost 2; bases outside the gene matches: 13. CDR1 and CDR2 from the germline V gene are MNHEY and SMNVEV (reference sequence). CDR3 size: 16 residues. The CDR3 loop is CASSANEGATPYEQYF. The CDR3 DNA reads as TGTGCCAGCAGCGCTAACGAGGGGGCTACCCCCTACGAGCAGTACTTC.

The chain employs TRBV10-3 and TRBJ2-2; 13 bases are a match to TRBD2. V lost 6 bases and J lost 3; bases outside the gene matches: 10. This CDR3 has 18 residues. Germline V gives CDR1 ENHRY, CDR2 SYGVKD. This chain's CDR3 is CAIRKTSGRSLDTGELFF. The CDR3 DNA follows: TGTGCCATCAGGAAGACTAGCGGGAGGTCTTTGGACACCGGGGAGCTGTTTTTT.

The V gene is TRBV6-5, the J gene TRBJ1-2; 8 bases are shared with TRBD1. After removal of 6 bases from V and 6 bases from J, the junction contained 6 bases not matched to a gene. This CDR3 contains 13 residues. Germline V CDR1 and CDR2: MNHEY, SVGAGI. CDR3 DNA sequence: TGTGCCAGCAGCCAGGACAGGGAGGATGGCTACACCTTC. This gives the protein CASSQDREDGYTF.